The 29 T cell receptor beta chains given below trace back to one sample, sequenced in a study of T cell responses to AZD1222 COVID-19 vaccine. Assay used: immunoSEQ multiplex PCR; TCRdb lists only in-frame clones, some missing. The sample has approximately 93,000 clones; roughly nine tenths are singletons. The material sequenced was peripheral blood, taken 28 days after the second AZD1222 dose. The receptors originated from an adult who received the AZD1222 COVID-19 vaccine.

The chain is built from TRBV6-2 or TRBV6-3 and TRBJ2-4, with D unresolved. The CDR3 covers 17 residues. From germline, CDR1 is MNHEY and CDR2 SVGEGT. V lost 2 bases and J lost 0, with 14 bases in between. CDR3: CASSYGRQLLAKNIQYF. DNA of the CDR3: TGTGCCAGCAGTTACGGGCGGCAACTTCTAGCCAAAAACATTCAGTACTTC.

The gene calls are TRBV19 and TRBJ1-2; D is uncertain. Germline CDR1 LNHDA, CDR2 SQIVND (reference sequence). The V and J ends lost 3 bases and 4 bases respectively, with 12 bases between them. This CDR3 comprises 14 residues. CDR3 sequence reads: CASSILGSSYGYTF. CDR3 sequence (DNA): TGTGCCAGTAGTATCCTGGGGTCCTCCTATGGCTACACCTTC.

The chain recombines TRBV9 with TRBJ1-2; 8 bases match TRBD1. The CDR3 totals 14 residues. Germline CDR1 is SGDLS and CDR2 is YYNGEE. The junction had 3 bases not matched to a gene; V was cut back by 4 bases and J by 1 base. The CDR3 DNA reads as TGTGCCAGCAGCCTAGGACAGGGTAACTATGGCTACACCTTC. Translating gives CASSLGQGNYGYTF.

The V and J genes are TRBV9 and TRBJ2-2, with 8 bases that match TRBD1. V trimming: 0 bases; J trimming: 4 bases; junction bases outside the gene matches: 2. The CDR3 is made up of 15 amino acids. From germline, CDR1 is SGDLS and CDR2 YYNGEE. The CDR3 DNA follows: TGTGCCAGCAGCGTAGACACAGGGGGCACCGGGGAGCTGTTTTTT. Translation: CASSVDTGGTGELFF.

The chain links TRBV10-1 to TRBJ2-3; D could derive from TRBD1 or TRBD2 (6 bases each). This CDR3 has 14 residues. Deletions cut 10 bases from V and 0 bases from J, with 14 bases between. Germline loops: CDR1 WNHNN, CDR2 SYGVQD (reference sequence). For the CDR3, the DNA is TGCGCCACCCGGAGGGGGGACAGCACAGATACGCAGTATTTT. This translates into CATRRGDSTDTQYF.

The chain couples TRBV5-1 to TRBJ2-7; 9 positions agree with TRBD1. This CDR3 has 15 residues. Germline lookup yields CDR1 SGHRS and CDR2 YFSETQ. Germline trimming cut 4 bases from V and 5 bases from J; bases unmatched to any gene: 10. CDR3 nucleotides: TGCGCCAGCAGCCAACGGACAGGGGTTGTTGACGAGCAGTACTTC. Protein product: CASSQRTGVVDEQYF.

This clone was found once. The rearrangement uses TRBV6-5 and TRBJ2-3; the D gene is possibly TRBD2 (6 bases). The germline CDR1 and CDR2 sequences are MNHEY and SVGAGI. With 6 bases removed from V and 3 bases from J, the gap between germline ends came to 13 bases. The CDR3 totals 14 residues. Here the CDR3 DNA reads TGTGCCAGCAGCGAGGCTGGGGGGACAGATACGCAGTATTTT. It codes for CASSEAGGTDTQYF.

V is TRBV6-1 and J is TRBJ2-5, with D perhaps matching TRBD1 (5 bases). The V gene's germline CDR1 is MNHNS and CDR2 SASEGT. Between the trimmed V and J ends, which lost 0 bases and 5 bases, there was a span of 13 bases. The CDR3 totals 15 residues. The CDR3 DNA follows: TGTGCCAGCAGTGAAGCGCAGGCAGGGTGGGAGACCCAGTACTTC. Protein product: CASSEAQAGWETQYF.

The chain has TRBV29-1 and TRBJ2-3; 8 positions agree with TRBD1. Trimming at V came to 6 bases and at J to 4 bases, leaving 9 bases not matched to a gene. The CDR3 contains 14 residues. Germline V gene sequence: CDR1 SQVTM, CDR2 ANQGSEA. CDR3 sequence reads: CSVSQGARADTQYF. For the CDR3, the DNA is TGCAGCGTGAGCCAGGGGGCTAGGGCAGATACGCAGTATTTT.

The genes are TRBV18 and TRBJ1-5, with TRBD1 identical over 7 bases. The ends lost 2 bases at V and 6 bases at J; junction bases unmatched: 22. CDR3 length: 20 amino acids. Germline V lookup: CDR1 KGHSH, CDR2 LQKENI. The CDR3 is CASSPGSSDRPLQDSQPQHF. The CDR3 coding sequence is TGTGCCAGCTCACCAGGTTCGTCGGACAGGCCCCTCCAGGACAGTCAGCCCCAGCATTTT.

The chain uses TRBV27 and TRBJ1-5; 7 bases agree with TRBD1. With 6 bases clipped from V and 2 bases from J, the junction kept 1 base outside the gene matches. Germline CDR1 and CDR2: MNHEY and SMNVEV (reference sequence). The CDR3 runs 13 residues. CDR3 nucleotides: TGTGCCAGCAGGGGGACAGGCAATCAGCCCCAGCATTTT. Amino acids: CASRGTGNQPQHF.

The V call is TRBV5-6, the J call TRBJ2-3, with TRBD2 as a possible D gene (6 bases). V lost 4 bases to trimming and J lost 0 bases, with 9 bases between them. CDR1 is SGHDT, CDR2 YYEEEE, per germline. This CDR3 has 14 residues. For the CDR3, the DNA is TGTGCCAGCAGCGAGGAGGGGAGCACAGATACGCAGTATTTT. As protein: CASSEEGSTDTQYF.

This sequence joins TRBV10-3 and TRBJ2-5, with a weak D call TRBD1 (6 bases). Germline lookup yields CDR1 ENHRY and CDR2 SYGVKD. The CDR3 totals 13 residues. The V end was cut by 6 bases, the J end by 5 bases, with 13 bases between. The CDR3 DNA is TGTGCCATCAGAGAAGCAGGGGTGGAGACCCAGTACTTC. This codes for CAIREAGVETQYF.

This sequence joins TRBV6-6 and TRBJ2-2; 8 nucleotides align to TRBD2. This CDR3 contains 15 residues. Losses at the gene ends were 7 bases for V and 11 bases for J; bases not matched to a gene: 15. Germline lookup yields CDR1 MNHNY and CDR2 SVGAGI (reference sequence). The CDR3 loop is CASTPQVAGRYELFF. The CDR3 DNA reads TGTGCCAGCACCCCCCAAGTAGCGGGGAGGTACGAGCTGTTTTTT.

The V and J genes are TRBV10-3 and TRBJ1-1; 7 bases fit TRBD1. The germline V gene encodes CDR1 ENHRY and CDR2 SYGVKD. After removal of 9 bases from V and 6 bases from J, the junction contained 10 bases not matched to a gene. This CDR3 is 13 amino acids long. The CDR3 sequence is CAISTGAHAEAFF. For the CDR3, the DNA is TGTGCCATTAGTACAGGGGCCCATGCTGAAGCTTTCTTT.

V and J are TRBV19 and TRBJ2-3; tentative D call: TRBD1 (5 bases). The CDR3 loop spans 15 amino acids. Germline V gene data show CDR1 as LNHDA and CDR2 as SQIVND (reference sequence). With 6 bases removed from V and 3 bases from J, the gap between germline ends came to 16 bases. The CDR3 loop reads CASSPRGGMTDTQYF. The CDR3 DNA reads as TGTGCCAGTAGCCCTAGGGGCGGCATGACAGATACGCAGTATTTT.

The chain links TRBV6-5 to TRBJ2-1; D gene ambiguous. Germline values: CDR1 MNHEY, CDR2 SVGAGI. V lost 11 bases and J lost 4, with 15 bases in between. The CDR3 sequence is 13 residues long. The CDR3 DNA reads TGTGCCGCTTCGGGTGACTCTTACAATGAGCAGTTCTTC. Amino acids: CAASGDSYNEQFF.

The CDR3 sequence is CASSFSVNYGYTF. The DNA of the CDR3 is TGTGCCAGCAGTTTCTCGGTGAACTATGGCTACACCTTC. The chain employs TRBV28 and TRBJ1-2; D is uncertain. Deletions cut 3 bases from V and 2 bases from J, with 7 bases between. CDR3 length: 13 residues. Per germline, CDR1 MDHEN and CDR2 SYDVKM.

The rearrangement uses TRBV7-3 and TRBJ1-1, with TRBD1 matching over 8 bases. This CDR3 spans 15 amino acids. Germline CDR1 SGHTA, CDR2 FQGTGA. Unmatched junction bases numbered 6, after V lost 5 bases and J lost 1 base. CDR3: CASSVAGTGNTEAFF. As DNA, the CDR3 is TGTGCCAGCAGCGTAGCCGGGACAGGGAACACTGAAGCTTTCTTT.

This sequence joins TRBV25-1 and TRBJ2-7; D may be TRBD1 (5 bases). With 6 bases removed from V and 0 bases from J, the gap between germline ends came to 9 bases. Germline CDR1 MGHDK, CDR2 SYGVNS. The CDR3 runs to 13 residues. CDR3 sequence: CASRGQSSYEQYV. CDR3 nucleotide sequence: TGTGCCAGCAGGGGGCAGAGCTCCTACGAGCAGTACGTC.

This clone has a handful of counts. This chain links TRBV5-5 with TRBJ2-7; D may be TRBD2 (5 bases). V was clipped by 4 bases and J by 6 bases, with 32 bases between them. CDR3 length: 19 amino acids. Looked up from germline, CDR1 is SGHKS and CDR2 is YYEKEE (reference sequence). The DNA for the CDR3 is TGTGCCAGCAGCGTGAATCGAATGAGGGAAGGGCATCTAGTCTGCGAGCAGTACGTC. The encoded protein is CASSVNRMREGHLVCEQYV.

The V call is TRBV14, the J call TRBJ1-1, with unresolved D. From germline, CDR1 is SGHDN and CDR2 FVKESK. The CDR3 totals 11 residues. V was pared by 0 bases and J by 11 bases, with 7 bases between. This CDR3 is CASSQDRAAFF. The CDR3 nucleotides are TGTGCCAGCAGCCAAGATCGGGCGGCTTTCTTT.

This clone was picked up one time. The J gene is TRBJ2-1, the V gene TRBV7-2, with 8 bases matching TRBD2. V was pared by 5 bases and J by 7 bases, with 7 bases of the junction left unmatched. This CDR3 comprises 14 residues. Germline CDR1 and CDR2: SGHTA and FQGNSA. This chain's CDR3 is CASSTRGGLNEQFF. As DNA, the CDR3 is TGTGCCAGCAGCACCCGGGGGGGCCTGAATGAGCAGTTCTTC. Full variable domain (remainder filled in from reference TRBV7-2 and TRBJ2-1): GAGVSQSPSNKVTEKGKDVELRCDPISGHTALYWYRQSLGQGLEFLIYFQGNSAPDKSGLPSDRFSAERTGGSVSTLTIQRTQQEDSAVYLCASSTRGGLNEQFFGPGTRLTVL.

The chain joins TRBV7-2 to TRBJ2-2; either TRBD1 or TRBD2 may supply D (5 bases each). Looked up from germline, CDR1 is SGHTA and CDR2 is FQGNSA. V dropped 3 bases and J dropped 1 base, with 12 bases sitting between them. CDR3 size: 16 residues. CDR3 DNA: TGTGCCAGCAGCTTTCACCGGGACCTGAACACCGGGGAGCTGTTTTTT. Translating gives CASSFHRDLNTGELFF.

The V call is TRBV21-1, the J call TRBJ1-6. TRBV21-1 is classified as a pseudogene. The length of the CDR3 is 18 residues. Here the CDR3 reads CASSKNLVRSSYNSPLHF. CDR3 nucleotides: TGTGCCAGCAGCAAAAACTTAGTAAGGAGCTCCTATAATTCACCCCTCCACTTT.

The chain employs TRBV21-1 and TRBJ2-3; the table names TRBD1, a call not compared with the DNA. TRBV21-1 is a recognized pseudogene. There are 17 residues in the CDR3. DNA for the CDR3: TGTGCCAGCAGCAAGGTACTCCGGGGACAGGGGAAAGATACGCAGTATTTT. This encodes CASSKVLRGQGKDTQYF.

This clone was seen once. The chain joins TRBV19 to TRBJ1-1; 8 nucleotides line up with TRBD1. CDR3 length: 16 residues. After removal of 3 bases from V and 1 base from J, the junction contained 7 bases not matched to a gene. Per germline, CDR1 LNHDA and CDR2 SQIVND (reference sequence). DNA of the CDR3: TGTGCCAGTAGTATGGACAGGGAGAGACGGAACACTGAAGCTTTCTTT. It codes for CASSMDRERRNTEAFF.

The V and J genes are TRBV10-2 and TRBJ1-5; TRBD1 might be the D (6 bases). This CDR3 has 15 residues. The germline V and J ends were trimmed by 5 bases and 4 bases, with 15 bases remaining between them. From germline, CDR1 is WSHSY and CDR2 SAAADI. The CDR3 loop is CASSMGGPTNQPQHF. The CDR3 bases are TGCGCCAGCAGTATGGGGGGCCCTACGAATCAGCCCCAGCATTTT.

V gene TRBV10-3 combines with J gene TRBJ1-4, with 10 bases aligning to TRBD1. V lost 10 bases and J lost 7; bases outside the gene matches: 9. The CDR3 length is 14 residues. From germline, CDR1 is ENHRY and CDR2 SYGVKD. The CDR3 bases are TGTGCCAGCTCCCTGACAGGGGGCGGTGAAAAACTGTTTTTT. It yields the protein CASSLTGGGEKLFF.